Presented here are 8 T cell receptor beta chains from one specimen sequenced in a study of T cell repertoires in aging, cancer and after chemotherapy. A mixed TRB-A/B primer pool amplified rearranged TRB by multiplex touch-down PCR. TCRdb reanalysed the multiplex PCR reads using MiXCR and keeps one entry per CDR3 protein. The sample has more than 15,000 distinct CDR3 sequences, approximately 50% seen once. TCR beta rearrangements were amplified from peripheral blood genomic DNA. Sequencing input: blood. The receptors were sampled from a human donor in good health.

This rearrangement joins TRBV6-4 to TRBJ2-6, with 8 bases fitting TRBD1. Per the germline V gene, CDR1 is MRHNA and CDR2 is SNTAGT. The CDR3 runs 17 residues. The junction had 5 bases not matched to a gene; V was cut back by 2 bases and J by 2 bases. DNA of the CDR3: TGTGCCAGCAGTGACAGCGCAGGGGGCGCTGGGGCCAACGTCCTGACTTTC. It encodes CASSDSAGGAGANVLTF.

By frequency in the sample, this clonotype is medium-sized. This sequence joins TRBV29-1 and TRBJ2-7; D not certain. The V and J ends lost 4 bases and 1 base respectively, with 8 bases between them. Looked up from germline, CDR1 is SQVTM and CDR2 is ANQGSEA. This CDR3 is built from 12 residues. CDR3 residues: CSVAGNSYEQYF. CDR3 DNA: TGCAGCGTTGCTGGGAATTCCTACGAGCAGTACTTC.

This clonotype has a handful of counts. The chain joins TRBV19 to TRBJ2-5; D gene uncertain. This CDR3 spans 16 amino acids. Trimming pared 2 bases from V and 2 bases from J, leaving 15 bases between. Per the germline V gene, CDR1 is LNHDA and CDR2 is SQIVND (reference sequence). CDR3 sequence (DNA): TGTGCCAGTAGTATAAGGGCGCTTTCCGGACAAGAGACCCAGTACTTC. Its protein is CASSIRALSGQETQYF.

This clonotype was seen more than once but under ten times. The chain combines TRBV6-1 with TRBJ2-3; 9 positions agree with TRBD2. The CDR3 runs to 16 residues. The germline V gene encodes CDR1 MNHNS and CDR2 SASEGT. The junction had 10 bases not matched to a gene; V was cut back by 1 base and J by 8 bases. The CDR3 here is CASSEELAGPRGTQYF. In DNA, the CDR3 is TGTGCCAGCAGTGAAGAACTAGCGGGCCCTAGGGGTACGCAGTATTTT.

In this sample, this clonotype turned up a few times. CDR3 sequence reads: CASSEAGQGKQFF. CDR3 sequence (DNA): TGTGCCAGCAGTGAAGCCGGACAGGGGAAGCAGTTCTTC. The chain is built from TRBV6-1 and TRBJ2-1, with TRBD1 matching over 9 bases. Germline CDR1 is MNHNS and CDR2 is SASEGT. The CDR3 covers 13 residues. Losses at the gene ends were 0 bases for V and 11 bases for J; bases not matched to a gene: 2.

The rearrangement links TRBV6-2 or TRBV6-3 to TRBJ2-3, with TRBD1 matching 10 bases. The CDR3 runs to 15 residues. Germline CDR1 reads MNHEY; CDR2 reads SVGEGT. Trimming took 6 bases from V and 4 from J; bases not matched to a gene: 7. In DNA form, the CDR3 reads TGTGCCAGCAGCCTAGGACAGGGGGGGGCAGATACGCAGTATTTT. This gives the protein CASSLGQGGADTQYF.

This clonotype was observed a handful of times. V is TRBV6-6 and J is TRBJ2-6; 11 bases map to TRBD1. This CDR3 is built from 19 residues. CDR1 MNHNY and CDR2 SVGAGI come from the germline V gene (reference sequence). V lost 6 bases and J lost 2; bases outside the gene matches: 12. This CDR3 reads CASSTATGTGGAGANVLTF. DNA for the CDR3: TGTGCCAGCAGCACGGCTACGGGGACAGGGGGGGCTGGGGCCAACGTCCTGACTTTC.

The chain joins TRBV6-4 to TRBJ2-2; 8 bases are shared with TRBD2. V trimming: 6 bases; J trimming: 5 bases; junction bases outside the gene matches: 5. The CDR3 has 14 residues. CDR1 is MRHNA, CDR2 SNTAGT, per germline. The CDR3 here is CASSLGLGTGELFF. The CDR3 DNA follows: TGTGCCAGCAGCCTGGGACTAGGGACCGGGGAGCTGTTTTTT.